One and the same sample provided the 26 T cell receptor beta chains below, sequenced in a study of shared clonotypes between healthy human individuals. Only CD45RO-negative cells positively selected for CCR7 counted as naive CD8 cells, so terminally differentiated effector memory CD45RA+ cells were excluded. Measured with immunoSEQ multiplex PCR; TCRdb has only the in-frame clones, and not every one. In the table there are approximately 840,000 clones, approximately 96% of which are singletons. Sequencing was done on a sample of naive CD8+ T cells sorted from blood. These receptors were obtained from a young man in good health.

This clone was recorded only once. The chain uses TRBV28 and TRBJ2-7; D gene ambiguous. V lost 7 bases and J 6 bases, leaving 13 bases between the germline ends. From germline, CDR1 is MDHEN and CDR2 SYDVKM. The length of the CDR3 is 12 residues. The CDR3 protein is CASTPFISEQYF. The DNA of the CDR3 is TGTGCCAGCACCCCCTTTATCTCCGAGCAGTACTTC.

CDR3 sequence reads: CASSAGIYNEQFF. DNA for the CDR3: TGTGCCAGCTCGGCAGGGATTTACAATGAGCAGTTCTTC. This chain connects TRBV21-1 to TRBJ2-1; the table gives TRBD1 as D, unverified against the DNA. TRBV21-1 is an annotated pseudogene. The CDR3 length is 13 residues.

The V gene is TRBV29-1, the J gene TRBJ2-7; TRBD2 matches 10 bases. The CDR3 totals 16 residues. Germline assignment: CDR1 SQVTM and CDR2 ANQGSEA. Germline trimming cut 1 base from V and 4 bases from J; bases unmatched to any gene: 10. CDR3 residues: CSVEGSASGRLYEQYF. The CDR3 DNA is TGCAGCGTTGAAGGGTCGGCTAGCGGGAGATTGTACGAGCAGTACTTC.

The genes are TRBV7-9 and TRBJ2-7, with D possibly being TRBD2 (7 bases). V was trimmed by 8 bases and J by 2 bases, leaving 16 bases between them. This CDR3 has 14 amino acids. Germline V gene data show CDR1 as SEHNR and CDR2 as FQNEAQ (reference sequence). CDR3 in amino acids: CASSPGGKTYEQYF. The DNA for the CDR3 is TGTGCCAGCTCCCCGGGGGGCAAAACCTACGAGCAGTACTTC. Variable domain in full (rest from reference TRBV7-9 and TRBJ2-7): DTGVSQNPRHKITKRGQNVTFRCDPISEHNRLYWYRQTLGQGPEFLTYFQNEAQLEKSRLLSDRFSAERPKGSFSTLEIQRTEQGDSAMYLCASSPGGKTYEQYFGPGTRLTVT.

The rearrangement links TRBV5-4 to TRBJ1-1, with D unresolved. V lost 0 bases and J lost 9, with 6 bases in between. CDR3 length equals 11 residues. Germline CDR1 SGHNT, CDR2 YYREEE (reference sequence). The CDR3 is CASSLEGQAFF. The CDR3 coding sequence is TGTGCCAGCAGCTTGGAGGGCCAAGCTTTCTTT.

The chain is built from TRBV9 and TRBJ2-7, with 9 bases that match TRBD1. V dropped 3 bases and J dropped 2; count of bases not matched to a gene: 3. The CDR3 totals 14 residues. CDR1 is SGDLS, CDR2 YYNGEE, per germline. The CDR3 DNA reads as TGTGCCAGCAGCGGGACAGGGGAAACCTACGAGCAGTACTTC. Its protein is CASSGTGETYEQYF.

V usage is TRBV5-4 and J usage is TRBJ2-7; 8 bases align to TRBD2. The CDR3 has 15 residues. Germline loops: CDR1 SGHNT, CDR2 YYREEE (reference sequence). V lost 5 bases to trimming and J lost 5 bases; unmatched junction nucleotides: 12. The CDR3: CASSPHSGATDEQYF. CDR3 in DNA: TGTGCCAGCAGTCCCCATAGCGGGGCCACGGACGAGCAGTACTTC.

The J gene is TRBJ2-2, the V gene TRBV7-9; TRBD1 might be the D (6 bases). Germline V gives CDR1 SEHNR, CDR2 FQNEAQ (reference sequence). This CDR3 has 16 amino acids. The ends were cut back, 5 bases at V and 4 bases at J, with 17 bases in the middle. The chain's CDR3 is CASSTRGTPSTGELFF. The DNA for the CDR3 is TGTGCCAGCAGCACTAGGGGGACCCCGAGCACCGGGGAGCTGTTTTTT.

The chain recombines TRBV5-6 with TRBJ2-7, with 8 positions matching TRBD2. Per the germline V gene, CDR1 is SGHDT and CDR2 is YYEEEE. This CDR3 contains 14 residues. The ends lost 4 bases at V and 2 bases at J; junction bases unmatched: 5. CDR3: CASSPGGVTYEQYF. The CDR3 coding sequence is TGTGCCAGCAGCCCCGGGGGGGTTACCTACGAGCAGTACTTC.

V gene TRBV7-9 combines with J gene TRBJ2-7, with D unclear. The CDR3 totals 14 residues. V was clipped by 1 base and J by 2 bases, with 9 bases between them. Per the germline V gene, CDR1 is SEHNR and CDR2 is FQNEAQ (reference sequence). CDR3 protein: CASSLVGPTYEQYF. In nucleotides, the CDR3 is TGTGCCAGCAGCTTAGTGGGTCCCACCTACGAGCAGTACTTC.

The CDR3 DNA sequence: TGTGCCAGCAGCTTTAGGGGGGGGGAAGCTTTCTTT. It codes for CASSFRGGEAFF. This chain connects TRBV6-5 to TRBJ1-1, with D perhaps matching TRBD1 (6 bases). The V gene's germline CDR1 is MNHEY and CDR2 SVGAGI. The ends were cut back, 6 bases at V and 8 bases at J, with 13 bases in the middle. This CDR3 comprises 12 residues.

On this clone itself: Distinct nucleotide sequences in the sample also encode this CDR3. The chain uses TRBV7-9 and TRBJ2-7; D is perhaps TRBD2 (6 bases). This CDR3 has 12 residues. V lost 3 bases and J lost 6, with 9 bases in between. Germline CDR1 reads SEHNR; CDR2 reads FQNEAQ (reference sequence). CDR3 protein: CASSLRGGEQYF. CDR3 nucleotide sequence: TGTGCCAGCAGCTTGAGGGGAGGCGAGCAGTACTTC.

Comment on this clone: The same CDR3 is also encoded by other DNA sequences in this sample. The chain links TRBV27 to TRBJ2-7, with D perhaps TRBD2 (5 bases). Trimming pared 6 bases from V and 1 base from J, leaving 7 bases between. The CDR3 runs to 12 residues. Germline V gene lookup returns CDR1 MNHEY and CDR2 SMNVEV (reference sequence). CDR3 sequence (DNA): TGTGCCAGCAGCGGAGGTTCCTACGAGCAGTACTTC. This gives the protein CASSGGSYEQYF.

This clone was detected only once. This chain links TRBV28 with TRBJ1-5; 8 positions match TRBD1. This CDR3 is 15 amino acids long. Germline values: CDR1 MDHEN, CDR2 SYDVKM. Unmatched junction bases numbered 3, after V lost 1 base and J lost 4 bases. CDR3 DNA: TGTGCCAGCAGTTTATTTCAGGGGGCAAATCAGCCCCAGCATTTT. This codes for CASSLFQGANQPQHF.

The chain combines TRBV18 with TRBJ2-3, with 13 nucleotides matching TRBD2. V lost 0 bases and J lost 0; bases outside the gene matches: 9. Germline loops: CDR1 KGHSH, CDR2 LQKENI. This CDR3 is 20 amino acids long. Written as DNA, the CDR3 is TGTGCCAGCTCACCACCCCGACTAGCGGGAGGCTTAGGAAGCACAGATACGCAGTATTTT. Protein: CASSPPRLAGGLGSTDTQYF.

V and J are TRBV6-1 and TRBJ1-2; D is undetermined. Trimming stripped 0 bases from V and 14 bases from J, with 10 bases between. The CDR3 spans 11 residues. The V gene's germline CDR1 is MNHNS and CDR2 SASEGT. The CDR3 bases are TGTGCCAGCAGTGAAGCAGGCGGTCAGACCTTC. This codes for CASSEAGGQTF.

V gene TRBV11-2 combines with J gene TRBJ2-1; 16 positions agree with TRBD2. CDR1 SGHAT and CDR2 FQNNGV come from the germline V gene. V lost 0 bases and J lost 0; bases outside the gene matches: 5. The CDR3 has 20 residues. The CDR3 protein is CASSLDGTSGRAFSYNEQFF. Here the CDR3 DNA reads TGTGCCAGCAGCTTAGATGGGACTAGCGGGAGGGCCTTCTCCTACAATGAGCAGTTCTTC.

The chain carries TRBV9 and TRBJ2-4; 9 nucleotides match TRBD2. The CDR3 covers 14 residues. Germline V gives CDR1 SGDLS, CDR2 YYNGEE. V was clipped by 4 bases and J by 8 bases; unmatched bases: 7. The CDR3 bases are TGTGCCAGCAGCAAGGCGGGAGGGTCGGACATTCAGTACTTC. Encoded protein: CASSKAGGSDIQYF. Full variable domain (outside the CDR3, taken from reference TRBV9 and TRBJ2-4): DSGVTQTPKHLITATGQRVTLRCSPRSGDLSVYWYQQSLDQGLQFLIQYYNGEERAKGNILERFSAQQFPDLHSELNLSSLELGDSALYFCASSKAGGSDIQYFGAGTRLSVL.

The rearrangement joins TRBV7-9 to TRBJ2-2; 10 bases align to TRBD2. This CDR3 is built from 16 residues. Trimming at V came to 1 base and at J to 6 bases, leaving 5 bases not matched to a gene. Per the germline V gene, CDR1 is SEHNR and CDR2 is FQNEAQ (reference sequence). CDR3 residues: CASSLGLAGNSGELFF. CDR3 DNA sequence: TGTGCCAGCAGCTTAGGACTAGCGGGTAACTCCGGGGAGCTGTTTTTT.

Here the CDR3 DNA reads TGTGCCAGCAGCCAACTGACAGCGTCCTACGAGCAGTACTTC. Translated, it gives CASSQLTASYEQYF. This sequence joins TRBV7-9 and TRBJ2-7; possible D gene TRBD1, 5 bases. The germline V and J ends were trimmed by 5 bases and 1 base, with 12 bases remaining between them. CDR3 length: 14 amino acids. Germline CDR1 reads SEHNR; CDR2 reads FQNEAQ (reference sequence). The full variable domain, completed using reference TRBV7-9 and TRBJ2-7, is DTGVSQNPRHKITKRGQNVTFRCDPISEHNRLYWYRQTLGQGPEFLTYFQNEAQLEKSRLLSDRFSAERPKGSFSTLEIQRTEQGDSAMYLCASSQLTASYEQYFGPGTRLTVT.

Concerning this clone: The sample contains more than one DNA sequence encoding this CDR3. The chain is built from TRBV6-5 and TRBJ2-7; possibly TRBD1 for D (5 bases). The CDR3 length is 12 residues. V lost 2 bases and J lost 3, with 5 bases in between. Germline CDR1 reads MNHEY; CDR2 reads SVGAGI. In DNA form, the CDR3 reads TGTGCCAGCAGTTACGACAGCTACGAGCAGTACTTC. Translating gives CASSYDSYEQYF.

With regard to this clone: The same CDR3 also results from other DNA sequences found in this sample. V usage is TRBV18 and J usage is TRBJ2-1; no firm D call. This CDR3 comprises 14 residues. The germline V and J ends were trimmed by 6 bases and 2 bases, with 11 bases remaining between them. Germline CDR1 KGHSH, CDR2 LQKENI. The CDR3 protein is CASSPGPPYNEQFF. The CDR3 bases are TGTGCCAGCTCCCCCGGCCCTCCCTACAATGAGCAGTTCTTC.

The chain couples TRBV28 to TRBJ2-7; 8 nucleotides align to TRBD1. The CDR3 loop spans 15 amino acids. The V segment lost 2 bases and the J segment 2 bases; nucleotides outside the gene matches: 5. The V gene's germline CDR1 is MDHEN and CDR2 SYDVKM. The CDR3 DNA follows: TGTGCCAGCAGTTTACCCACAGGGGGAACCTACGAGCAGTACTTC. Translated: CASSLPTGGTYEQYF.

The rearrangement joins TRBV11-3 to TRBJ2-7, with TRBD1 matching over 9 bases. After removal of 5 bases from V and 5 bases from J, the junction contained 7 bases not matched to a gene. Germline CDR1 is SGHNT and CDR2 is YENEEA. This CDR3 has 14 amino acids. CDR3 sequence (DNA): TGTGCCAGCAGCAGCCGGGACAGGGACAACGAGCAGTACTTC. Its protein product is CASSSRDRDNEQYF.

V gene TRBV7-9 combines with J gene TRBJ2-1, with TRBD2 matching over 7 bases. Germline V gives CDR1 SEHNR, CDR2 FQNEAQ (reference sequence). The V segment lost 1 base and the J segment 2 bases; nucleotides outside the gene matches: 2. This CDR3 comprises 15 residues. Written as DNA, the CDR3 is TGTGCCAGCAGCTTAGGCGGGAGTACCTACAATGAGCAGTTCTTC. Protein product: CASSLGGSTYNEQFF. The whole variable domain, filled in from reference TRBV7-9 and TRBJ2-1, reads DTGVSQNPRHKITKRGQNVTFRCDPISEHNRLYWYRQTLGQGPEFLTYFQNEAQLEKSRLLSDRFSAERPKGSFSTLEIQRTEQGDSAMYLCASSLGGSTYNEQFFGPGTRLTVL.

This chain links TRBV19 with TRBJ2-3; 13 bases match TRBD2. This CDR3 is built from 19 residues. J gave up 2 bases and V 6 bases, and 14 bases lay outside the gene matches. Per the germline V gene, CDR1 is LNHDA and CDR2 is SQIVND (reference sequence). CDR3 sequence (DNA): TGTGCCAGTAGCCCCATTGAGGGACTAGCGGGACAAGACACAGATACGCAGTATTTT. Its translation is CASSPIEGLAGQDTDTQYF.